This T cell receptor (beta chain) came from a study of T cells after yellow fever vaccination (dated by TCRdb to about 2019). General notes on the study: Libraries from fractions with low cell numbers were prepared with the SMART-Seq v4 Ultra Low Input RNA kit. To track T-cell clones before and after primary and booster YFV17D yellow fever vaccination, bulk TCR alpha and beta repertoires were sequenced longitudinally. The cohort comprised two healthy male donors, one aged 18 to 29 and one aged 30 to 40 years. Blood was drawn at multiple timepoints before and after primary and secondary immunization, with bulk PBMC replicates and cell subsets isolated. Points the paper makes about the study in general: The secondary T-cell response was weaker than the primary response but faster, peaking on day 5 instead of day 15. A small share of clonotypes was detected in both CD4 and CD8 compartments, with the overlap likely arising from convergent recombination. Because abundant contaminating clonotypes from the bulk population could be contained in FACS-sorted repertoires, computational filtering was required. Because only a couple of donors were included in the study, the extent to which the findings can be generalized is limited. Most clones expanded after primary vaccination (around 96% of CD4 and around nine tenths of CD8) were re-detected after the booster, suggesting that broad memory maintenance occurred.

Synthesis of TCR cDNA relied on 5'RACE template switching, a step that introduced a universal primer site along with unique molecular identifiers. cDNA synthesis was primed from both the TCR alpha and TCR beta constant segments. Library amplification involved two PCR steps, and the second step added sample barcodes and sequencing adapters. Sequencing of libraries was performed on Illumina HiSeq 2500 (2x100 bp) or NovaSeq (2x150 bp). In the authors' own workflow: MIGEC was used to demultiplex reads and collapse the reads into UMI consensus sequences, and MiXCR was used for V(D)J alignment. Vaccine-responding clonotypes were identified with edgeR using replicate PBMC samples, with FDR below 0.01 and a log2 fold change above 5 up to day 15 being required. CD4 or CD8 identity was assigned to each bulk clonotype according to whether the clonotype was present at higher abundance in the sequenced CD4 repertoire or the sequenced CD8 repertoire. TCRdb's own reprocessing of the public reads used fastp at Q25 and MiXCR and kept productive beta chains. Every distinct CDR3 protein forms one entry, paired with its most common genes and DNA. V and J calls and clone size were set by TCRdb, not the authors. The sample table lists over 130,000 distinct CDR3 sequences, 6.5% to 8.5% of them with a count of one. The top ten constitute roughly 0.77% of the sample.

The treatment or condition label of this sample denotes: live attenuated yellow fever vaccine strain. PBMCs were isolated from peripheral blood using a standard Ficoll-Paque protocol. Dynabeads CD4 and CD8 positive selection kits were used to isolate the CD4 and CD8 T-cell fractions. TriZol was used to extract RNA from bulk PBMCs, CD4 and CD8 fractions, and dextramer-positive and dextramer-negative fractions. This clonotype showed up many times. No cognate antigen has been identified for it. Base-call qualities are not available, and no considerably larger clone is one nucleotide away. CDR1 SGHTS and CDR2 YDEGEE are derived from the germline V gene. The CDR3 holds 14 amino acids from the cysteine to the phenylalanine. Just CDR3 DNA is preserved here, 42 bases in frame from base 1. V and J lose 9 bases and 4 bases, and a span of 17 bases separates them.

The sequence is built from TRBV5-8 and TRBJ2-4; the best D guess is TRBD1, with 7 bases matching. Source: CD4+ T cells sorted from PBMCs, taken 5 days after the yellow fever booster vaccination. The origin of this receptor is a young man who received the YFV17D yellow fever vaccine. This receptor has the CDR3 CAIPGGSGKNIQYF. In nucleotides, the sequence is TGTGCCATCCCAGGGGGGTCAGGGAAAAACATTCAGTACTTC.